Below are 19 T cell receptor beta chains sequenced from a single sample in a study of vaccination and CD4 T cells after COVID-19. Cultured CD4+ T cell DNA underwent sequencing with the Oncomine TCR Beta short-read assay. Each CDR3 protein gets one entry after TCRdb re-called the PCR reads with MiXCR. The table shows roughly 20,000 distinct CDR3 sequences, with approximately 48% occurring only once. Documented treatment: roughly 10-day PBMC culture with coronavirus spike peptide pools or control peptides (ViraFEST assay). These receptors have no known antigen. The source was CD4+ T cells from blood, cultured in vitro, collected after SARS-CoV-2 vaccination. These receptor sequences come from a human donor who had recovered from COVID-19.

V usage is TRBV25-1 and J usage is TRBJ2-7, with 9 positions matching TRBD2. V gave up 4 bases and J gave up 0 bases; unmatched junction bases: 7. Germline values: CDR1 MGHDK, CDR2 SYGVNS. The CDR3 is 16 residues long. The CDR3 spells CASSGLAGVNSYEQYF. Here the CDR3 DNA reads TGTGCCAGCAGTGGGTTAGCGGGGGTAAACTCCTACGAGCAGTACTTC.

The chain combines TRBV3-1 with TRBJ2-5, with TRBD2 identical over 15 bases. The V and J ends lost 1 base and 4 bases, in that order; junction bases with no gene match: 4. Germline loops: CDR1 LGHDT, CDR2 YNNKEL (reference sequence). The CDR3 has 17 residues. In DNA, the CDR3 is TGTGCCAGCAGCCAAGGGGGGACTAGCGGGAGGCGAGAGACCCAGTACTTC. Translated, it gives CASSQGGTSGRRETQYF.

This clonotype was observed a single time. This chain connects TRBV19 to TRBJ2-7, with a weak D call TRBD1 (8 bases). V lost 8 bases to trimming and J lost 7 bases, with 21 bases between them. Germline values: CDR1 LNHDA, CDR2 SQIVND (reference sequence). The CDR3 covers 14 residues. CDR3 nucleotide sequence: TGTGCCAGTTCTGGGTCGAACAGGGGGGGAGAGCAGTACTTC. Amino acids: CASSGSNRGGEQYF.

This clonotype was detected once. For the CDR3, the DNA is TGTGCCAGCAGCGTCCGACAGGATCAAGAGACCCAGTACTTC. As protein: CASSVRQDQETQYF. The V and J genes are TRBV7-3 and TRBJ2-5; maybe TRBD1 (6 bases). The CDR3 runs to 14 residues. V was pared by 5 bases and J by 2 bases, with 12 bases between. Germline values: CDR1 SGHTA, CDR2 FQGTGA.

The chain has TRBV7-2 and TRBJ1-1, with D perhaps TRBD1 (6 bases). Germline V gene sequence: CDR1 SGHTA, CDR2 FQGNSA. V gave up 1 base and J gave up 6 bases, with 15 bases separating them. This CDR3 is 15 amino acids long. Here the CDR3 reads CASSLEAQGSSEAFF. CDR3 nucleotides: TGTGCCAGCAGCTTAGAAGCACAGGGTAGTTCTGAAGCTTTCTTT.

The genes are TRBV30 and TRBJ2-5, with a tentative D call TRBD1 (5 bases). This CDR3 contains 14 residues. V lost 4 bases and J lost 4, with 16 bases in between. Germline V gene sequence: CDR1 GTSNPN, CDR2 SVGIG (reference sequence). The CDR3 loop is CAWKSWQGRETQYF. The CDR3 DNA follows: TGTGCCTGGAAAAGTTGGCAGGGTAGAGAGACCCAGTACTTC.

The chain couples TRBV20-1 to TRBJ2-7, with D possibly being TRBD1 (5 bases). The ends were cut back, 7 bases at V and 8 bases at J, with 21 bases in the middle. The CDR3 consists of 13 residues. The germline CDR1 and CDR2 sequences are DFQATT and SNEGSKA (reference sequence). The CDR3 coding sequence is TGCAGTGGGACGGTGACAGCATCTACACAGCAGTACTTC. Translating gives CSGTVTASTQQYF.

The table lists this clonotype with a few counts. The CDR3 DNA is TGTGCCAGCAGCTCGAAGACAGGGTTCATAGCCTACGAGCAGTACTTC. Amino acid sequence: CASSSKTGFIAYEQYF. J is TRBJ2-7 and V is TRBV11-2; 7 bases map to TRBD1. Germline CDR1 is SGHAT and CDR2 is FQNNGV. The CDR3 spans 16 residues. V lost 4 bases, J lost 2 bases, and 11 bases stayed unmatched.

This clonotype turned up a few times. This sequence joins TRBV7-6 and TRBJ2-3; D ambiguous. Germline V gives CDR1 SGHVS, CDR2 FNYEAQ. CDR3 size: 13 residues. V lost 1 base, J lost 3 bases, and 5 bases lay in between. The CDR3 spells CASSLGETDTQYF. The CDR3 DNA reads TGTGCCAGCAGCTTAGGAGAGACAGATACGCAGTATTTT.

The chain is built from TRBV7-2 and TRBJ1-1; D remains ambiguous. Trimming removed 5 bases from V and 3 bases from J, with 13 bases in between. This CDR3 contains 14 residues. Per germline, CDR1 SGHTA and CDR2 FQGNSA. The CDR3 nucleotides are TGTGCCAGCAGCCCCCCCATGACGGACACTGAAGCTTTCTTT. Its translation is CASSPPMTDTEAFF. The whole variable domain, remainder taken from reference TRBV7-2 and TRBJ1-1, is GAGVSQSPSNKVTEKGKDVELRCDPISGHTALYWYRQSLGQGLEFLIYFQGNSAPDKSGLPSDRFSAERTGGSVSTLTIQRTQQEDSAVYLCASSPPMTDTEAFFGQGTRLTVV.

This clonotype was seen a few times. CDR3 sequence: CASTPGASAYSYNEQFF. CDR3 bases: TGTGCCAGCACCCCCGGGGCTAGCGCCTACTCCTACAATGAGCAGTTCTTC. The rearrangement links TRBV6-1 to TRBJ2-1, with TRBD2 as a possible D gene (6 bases). The CDR3 has 17 residues. CDR1 and CDR2 (germline): MNHNS, SASEGT. Trimming stripped 7 bases from V and 0 bases from J, with 19 bases between.

This rearrangement joins TRBV11-2 to TRBJ1-1, with D maybe TRBD1 (6 bases). This CDR3 is built from 14 residues. The ends were cut back, 1 base at V and 3 bases at J, with 9 bases in the middle. Germline V gene data show CDR1 as SGHAT and CDR2 as FQNNGV. The chain's CDR3 is CASSLVPGDTEAFF. The CDR3 nucleotides are TGTGCCAGCAGCTTAGTACCAGGGGACACTGAAGCTTTCTTT.

This clonotype turned up a few times. J is TRBJ1-2 and V is TRBV6-1; no definite D call. CDR3 length equals 15 residues. CDR1 and CDR2 from the germline V gene are MNHNS and SASEGT. Trimming left V 7 bases short and J 4 bases short, with 19 bases between. CDR3 in amino acids: CASTTTAGSIYGYTF. Written as DNA, the CDR3 is TGTGCCAGCACCACAACCGCGGGCAGCATCTATGGCTACACCTTC.

This clonotype was counted only a few times. CDR3 sequence reads: CATSPGPNYGYTF. The CDR3 DNA sequence: TGTGCCACCTCGCCGGGACCTAACTATGGCTACACCTTC. This sequence joins TRBV27 and TRBJ1-2, with D perhaps TRBD1 (5 bases). V shed 10 bases and J shed 0 bases, with 12 bases lying between them. Germline V lookup: CDR1 MNHEY, CDR2 SMNVEV (reference sequence). CDR3 length: 13 amino acids.

The chain links TRBV11-2 to TRBJ1-1, with 7 bases matching TRBD1. The CDR3 extends over 14 amino acids. Germline V CDR1 and CDR2: SGHAT, FQNNGV. V was clipped by 3 bases and J by 2 bases; unmatched bases: 3. CDR3 DNA: TGTGCCAGCAGCTTCAGGGGGATAAACACTGAAGCTTTCTTT. It yields the protein CASSFRGINTEAFF.

The chain uses TRBV10-3 and TRBJ1-2; 7 bases are shared with TRBD1. Trimming took 4 bases from V and 8 from J; bases not matched to a gene: 13. Germline assignment: CDR1 ENHRY and CDR2 SYGVKD. The CDR3 loop spans 15 amino acids. CDR3 in amino acids: CAISGGSGQDGGYTF. In DNA form, the CDR3 reads TGTGCCATCAGTGGAGGTTCAGGACAGGACGGCGGCTACACCTTC.

This clonotype was seen a few times. The chain uses TRBV7-9 and TRBJ1-2; D is unclear. V was trimmed by 5 bases and J by 4 bases, leaving 14 bases between them. Germline loops: CDR1 SEHNR, CDR2 FQNEAQ (reference sequence). The CDR3 is 14 residues long. CDR3 sequence reads: CASSPREGRYGYTF. Written as DNA, the CDR3 is TGTGCCAGCAGCCCACGGGAAGGCCGCTATGGCTACACCTTC.

In regard to this clonotype: This sequence may be a read error, since a much larger clone differs from it by one base. Because the CDR3 is missing its conserved closing phenylalanine or tryptophan, this is likely a read error. The J gene is TRBJ2-7, the V gene TRBV6-1; TRBD2 matches at 7 bases. With V trimmed by 6 bases and J by 6 bases, 11 bases remained unmatched. The CDR3 length is 14 residues. The germline V gene has CDR1 MNHNS and CDR2 SASEGT. The CDR3 is CASRAPLAASEQYL. CDR3 DNA sequence: TGTGCCAGCAGGGCCCCGCTAGCGGCCTCCGAGCAGTACCTC.

This clonotype was observed a few times. J is TRBJ1-2 and V is TRBV6-2 or TRBV6-3; D call uncertain. This CDR3 contains 12 residues. Germline CDR1 is MNHEY and CDR2 is SVGEGT. V lost 5 bases to trimming and J lost 7 bases, with 11 bases between them. CDR3 in DNA: TGTGCCAGCAGTCAAGGGTATGCTGGCTACACCTTC. It codes for CASSQGYAGYTF.